The T cell receptor beta chain described here comes from a study of tumor-infiltrating lymphocytes in localized non-small cell lung cancer. Sequencing used immunoSEQ multiplex PCR; TCRdb keeps in-frame clones, though not all of them. The sample holds 15,000 to 20,000 clones, more than 60% seen once. The ends were cut back, 1 base at V and 5 bases at J, with 9 bases in the middle. Germline V lookup: CDR1 SGHNT, CDR2 YYREEE (reference sequence). The CDR3 has 13 amino acids. This chain connects TRBV5-4 to TRBJ2-5, with D maybe TRBD1 (6 bases). The TCR comes from a human donor with non-small cell lung cancer. Source material: lung tumor tissue. The CDR3 nucleotides read TGTGCCAGCAGCTTGACAGGGTGGGAGACCCAGTACTTC. Amino acids: CASSLTGWETQYF.